One and the same sample provided the 4 T cell receptor beta chains below, sequenced in a study of blood T cells in healthy people across ages. For the second PCR, which ran for about 6 to 11 cycles, a sample-barcoded 5' primer and a J-beta primer mix were used. TCRdb re-called the 5' RACE reads with MiXCR, one entry per CDR3 protein. The sample holds 1.5 million to 2 million distinct CDR3 sequences, approximately 30% seen once. Material: blood. The receptors come from a woman between 25 and 40 years old in good health.

The DNA for the CDR3 is TGTGCCAGCAGCCGTAGGAGCGAGGGAAGCTACGAGCAGTACTTC. Translating gives CASSRRSEGSYEQYF. The J gene is TRBJ2-7, the V gene TRBV3-1, with a possible D match to TRBD2 (5 bases). The germline CDR1 and CDR2 sequences are LGHDT and YNNKEL (reference sequence). The CDR3 extends over 15 amino acids. V dropped 4 bases and J dropped 3 bases, with 16 bases sitting between them.

The CDR3 loop is CARSTGGGETQYF. The DNA for the CDR3 is TGTGCCAGAAGTACAGGGGGCGGTGAGACCCAGTACTTC. V is TRBV2 and J is TRBJ2-5; 9 bases fit TRBD1. Trimming removed 9 bases from V and 5 bases from J; junction bases left unmatched: 7. The CDR3 length is 13 residues. Germline V gives CDR1 SNHLY, CDR2 FYNNEI.

Only one count was recorded for this clonotype. The chain recombines TRBV7-2 with TRBJ2-2, with 7 bases lining up with TRBD1. CDR1 and CDR2 (germline): SGHTA, FQGNSA. The CDR3 length is 13 residues. With V trimmed by 4 bases and J by 6 bases, 2 bases remained unmatched. The CDR3 spells CASSYRGPGELFF. As DNA, the CDR3 is TGTGCCAGCAGCTACAGGGGTCCCGGGGAGCTGTTTTTT.

This clonotype was counted only a few times. The rearrangement joins TRBV5-1 to TRBJ2-5; 8 bases map to TRBD2. V was clipped by 5 bases and J by 4 bases; unmatched bases: 7. This CDR3 spans 14 amino acids. Germline lookup yields CDR1 SGHRS and CDR2 YFSETQ. CDR3: CASRISGLGETQYF. The CDR3 DNA is TGCGCCAGCAGAATTTCGGGACTAGGAGAGACCCAGTACTTC. Full variable domain (remainder filled in from reference TRBV5-1 and TRBJ2-5): KAGVTQTPRYLIKTRGQQVTLSCSPISGHRSVSWYQQTPGQGLQFLFEYFSETQRNKGNFPGRFSGRQFSNSRSEMNVSTLELGDSALYLCASRISGLGETQYFGPGTRLLVL.